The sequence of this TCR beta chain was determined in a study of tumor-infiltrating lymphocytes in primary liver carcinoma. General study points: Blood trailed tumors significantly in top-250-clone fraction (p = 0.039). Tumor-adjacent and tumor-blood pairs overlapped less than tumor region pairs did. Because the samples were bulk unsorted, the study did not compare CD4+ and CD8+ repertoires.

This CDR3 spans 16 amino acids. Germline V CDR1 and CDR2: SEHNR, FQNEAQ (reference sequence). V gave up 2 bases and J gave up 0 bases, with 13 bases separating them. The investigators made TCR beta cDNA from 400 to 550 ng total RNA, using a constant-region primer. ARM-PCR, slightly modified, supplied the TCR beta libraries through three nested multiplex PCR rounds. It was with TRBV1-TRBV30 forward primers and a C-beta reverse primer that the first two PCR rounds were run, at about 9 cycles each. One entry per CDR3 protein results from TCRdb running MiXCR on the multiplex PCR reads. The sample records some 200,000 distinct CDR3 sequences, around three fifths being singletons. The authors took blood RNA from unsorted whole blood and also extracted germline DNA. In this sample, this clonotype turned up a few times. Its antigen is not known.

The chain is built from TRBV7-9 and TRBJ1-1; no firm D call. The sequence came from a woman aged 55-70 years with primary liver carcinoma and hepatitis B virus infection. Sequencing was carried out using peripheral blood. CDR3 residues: CASSLSPGNMNTEAFF. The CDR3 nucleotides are TGTGCCAGCAGCTTATCCCCGGGTAACATGAACACTGAAGCTTTCTTT.